The sample holds a few counts of the clone carrying this TCR beta chain. Its target is unknown. This specimen comes from a study of blood T cells in healthy people across ages. General study results and limits: Older individuals had lower TCR beta diversity per million T cells (the decline was roughly linear).

PCR was performed a second time for about 6 to 12 cycles using a sample-barcoded 5' primer and a J-beta primer mix. One entry per CDR3 protein results from TCRdb running MiXCR on the 5' RACE reads. The sample consists of over 600,000 distinct CDR3 sequences, roughly three fifths of them appearing once. Sample: blood. The source of this sequence is a man in his forties or fifties in good health.

CDR3 sequence: CASSQGSGSGGANVLTF. The CDR3 DNA sequence: TGTGCCAGCAGCCAAGGATCAGGGAGTGGTGGGGCCAACGTCCTGACTTTC. The chain recombines TRBV4-2 with TRBJ2-6; D is perhaps TRBD1 or TRBD2 (5 bases each). V lost 1 base to trimming and J lost 3 bases, with 13 bases between them. The germline V gene encodes CDR1 LGHNA and CDR2 YNFKEQ. The length of the CDR3 is 17 residues.